The rows below give T cell receptor beta chains drawn from one sample of a study of T cell responses to AZD1222 COVID-19 vaccine. Only in-frame clones appear in the TCRdb table, and some are missing; sequencing was by immunoSEQ multiplex PCR. The sample lists about 140,000 clones; around 90% were seen once. Specimen: peripheral blood, collected on day 0 of AZD1222 vaccination. These receptors all stem from an adult in good health. CDR3s leave out the opening cysteine and the closing phenylalanine or tryptophan. Fields, in order: V gene, J gene, clone size, CDR3 protein. Clone sizes are given selectively: once, few, many, or a class where the clone is expanded.

v_call: TRBV28; j_call: TRBJ1-3; clone_size: NA; cdr3_aa: ASSSDRVEGGNTIY
v_call: TRBV5-6; j_call: TRBJ2-5; clone_size: NA; cdr3_aa: ASSLWAGAPETQY
v_call: TRBV19; j_call: TRBJ1-4; clone_size: NA; cdr3_aa: ASSLKEKLF
v_call: TRBV5-6; j_call: TRBJ2-6; clone_size: NA; cdr3_aa: ASSPQGPGSGANVLT
v_call: TRBV27; j_call: TRBJ1-5; clone_size: NA; cdr3_aa: ASSAKWGANQPQH
v_call: TRBV28; j_call: TRBJ2-7; clone_size: once; cdr3_aa: ASSLEWRAGFDTYEQY
v_call: TRBV19; j_call: TRBJ2-3; clone_size: NA; cdr3_aa: ASSLTGTGIDTQY
v_call: TRBV19; j_call: TRBJ1-3; clone_size: NA; cdr3_aa: ASSIVSGNTIY
v_call: TRBV20-1; j_call: TRBJ1-1; clone_size: NA; cdr3_aa: SAKNTEAF
v_call: TRBV11-3; j_call: TRBJ2-5; clone_size: NA; cdr3_aa: ASSFRSGETQY
v_call: TRBV2; j_call: TRBJ2-7; clone_size: NA; cdr3_aa: ASSGAGGPYEQY